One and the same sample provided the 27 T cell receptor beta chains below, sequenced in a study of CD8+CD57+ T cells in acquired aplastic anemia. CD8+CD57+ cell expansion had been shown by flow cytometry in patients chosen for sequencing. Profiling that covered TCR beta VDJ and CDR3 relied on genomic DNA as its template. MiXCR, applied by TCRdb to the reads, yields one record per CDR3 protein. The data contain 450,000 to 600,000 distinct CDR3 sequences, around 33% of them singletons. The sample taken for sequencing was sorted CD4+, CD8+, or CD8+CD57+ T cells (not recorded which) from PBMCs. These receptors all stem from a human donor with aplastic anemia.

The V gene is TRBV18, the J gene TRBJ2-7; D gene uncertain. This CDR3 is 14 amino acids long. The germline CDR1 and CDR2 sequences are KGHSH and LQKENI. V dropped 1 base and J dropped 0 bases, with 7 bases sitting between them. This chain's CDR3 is CASSPQTGSYEQYF. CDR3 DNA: TGTGCCAGCTCACCACAGACCGGCTCCTACGAGCAGTACTTC.

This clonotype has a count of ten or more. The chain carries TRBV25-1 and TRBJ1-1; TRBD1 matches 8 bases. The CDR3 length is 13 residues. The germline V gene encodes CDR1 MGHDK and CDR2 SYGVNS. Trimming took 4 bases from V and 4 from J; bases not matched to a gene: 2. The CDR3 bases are TGTGCCAGCAGTGGAACAGGGGGCACTGAAGCTTTCTTT. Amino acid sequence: CASSGTGGTEAFF.

The CDR3 is CASSLNGGAEAFF. CDR3 DNA: TGTGCCAGCAGCCTAAACGGGGGCGCTGAAGCTTTCTTT. The rearrangement uses TRBV25-1 and TRBJ1-1; TRBD1 is a possible D gene (6 bases). The CDR3 runs to 13 residues. The germline V and J ends were trimmed by 6 bases and 6 bases, with 14 bases remaining between them. CDR1 and CDR2 (germline): MGHDK, SYGVNS.

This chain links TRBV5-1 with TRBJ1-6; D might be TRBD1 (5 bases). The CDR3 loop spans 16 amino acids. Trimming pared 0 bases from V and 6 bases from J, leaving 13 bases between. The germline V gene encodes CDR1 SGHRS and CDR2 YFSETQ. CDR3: CASSLVSGRSNSPLHF. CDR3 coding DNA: TGCGCCAGCAGCTTGGTCTCGGGGCGGAGTAATTCACCCCTCCACTTT.

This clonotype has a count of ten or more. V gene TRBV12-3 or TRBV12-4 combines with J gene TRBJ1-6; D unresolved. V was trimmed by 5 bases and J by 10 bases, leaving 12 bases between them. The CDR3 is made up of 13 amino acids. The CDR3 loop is CASSIDLGSPLHF. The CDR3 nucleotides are TGTGCCAGCAGTATCGACTTAGGGTCACCCCTCCACTTT.

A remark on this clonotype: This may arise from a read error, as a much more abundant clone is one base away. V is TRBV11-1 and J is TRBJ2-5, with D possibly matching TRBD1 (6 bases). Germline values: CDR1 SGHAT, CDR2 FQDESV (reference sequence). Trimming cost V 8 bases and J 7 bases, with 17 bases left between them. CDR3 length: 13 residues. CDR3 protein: CASGDRQVGTQYF. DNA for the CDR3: TGTGCCAGCGGGGACCGACAGGTGGGGACCCAGTACTTC.

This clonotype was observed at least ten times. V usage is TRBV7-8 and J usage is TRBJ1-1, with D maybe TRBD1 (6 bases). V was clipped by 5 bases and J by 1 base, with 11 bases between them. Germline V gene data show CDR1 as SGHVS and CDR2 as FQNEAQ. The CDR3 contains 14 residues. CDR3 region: CASSPKQGNTEAFF. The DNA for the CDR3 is TGTGCCAGCAGCCCAAAACAGGGGAACACTGAAGCTTTCTTT. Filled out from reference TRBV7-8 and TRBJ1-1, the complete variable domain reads GAGVSQSPRYKVAKRGQDVALRCDPISGHVSLFWYQQALGQGPEFLTYFQNEAQLDKSGLPSDRFFAERPEGSVSTLKIQRTQQEDSAVYLCASSPKQGNTEAFFGQGTRLTVV.

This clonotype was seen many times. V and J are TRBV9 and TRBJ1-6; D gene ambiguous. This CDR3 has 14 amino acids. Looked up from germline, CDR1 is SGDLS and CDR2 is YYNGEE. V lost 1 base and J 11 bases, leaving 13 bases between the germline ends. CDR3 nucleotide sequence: TGTGCCAGCAGCGTATTGGCTGTCGGGCCACCCCTCCACTTT. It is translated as CASSVLAVGPPLHF.

CDR3 sequence (DNA): TGCAGTGCCCGGGGGGACCCGGGCCCACATCTAAACACCATATATTTT. It translates to CSARGDPGPHLNTIYF. The V and J genes are TRBV20-1 and TRBJ1-3, with TRBD1 as a possible D gene (5 bases). Germline V gene sequence: CDR1 DFQATT, CDR2 SNEGSKA (reference sequence). The ends were cut back, 6 bases at V and 6 bases at J, with 24 bases in the middle. The CDR3 is 16 amino acids.

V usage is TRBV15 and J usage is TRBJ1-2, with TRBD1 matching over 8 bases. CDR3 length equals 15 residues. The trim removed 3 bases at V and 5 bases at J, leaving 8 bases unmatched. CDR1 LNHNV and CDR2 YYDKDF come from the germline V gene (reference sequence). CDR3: CATSSRQGLLYGYTF. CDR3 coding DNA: TGTGCCACCAGCAGCAGACAGGGGCTTCTGTATGGCTACACCTTC.

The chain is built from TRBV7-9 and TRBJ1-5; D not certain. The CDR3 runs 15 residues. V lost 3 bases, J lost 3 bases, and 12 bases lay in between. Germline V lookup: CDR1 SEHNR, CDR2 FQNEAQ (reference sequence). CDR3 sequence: CASSLGSPDNQPQHF. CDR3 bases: TGTGCCAGCAGCTTGGGTTCTCCGGACAATCAGCCCCAGCATTTT. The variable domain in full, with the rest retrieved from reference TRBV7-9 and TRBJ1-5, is DTGVSQNPRHKITKRGQNVTFRCDPISEHNRLYWYRQTLGQGPEFLTYFQNEAQLEKSRLLSDRFSAERPKGSFSTLEIQRTEQGDSAMYLCASSLGSPDNQPQHFGDGTRLSIL.

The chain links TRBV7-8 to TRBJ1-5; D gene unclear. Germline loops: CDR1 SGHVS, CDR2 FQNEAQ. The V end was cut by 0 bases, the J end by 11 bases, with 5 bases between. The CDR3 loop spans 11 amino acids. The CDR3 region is CASSLARSQHF. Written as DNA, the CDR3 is TGTGCCAGCAGCTTAGCTAGGTCCCAGCATTTT. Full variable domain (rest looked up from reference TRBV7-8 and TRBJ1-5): GAGVSQSPRYKVAKRGQDVALRCDPISGHVSLFWYQQALGQGPEFLTYFQNEAQLDKSGLPSDRFFAERPEGSVSTLKIQRTQQEDSAVYLCASSLARSQHFGDGTRLSIL.

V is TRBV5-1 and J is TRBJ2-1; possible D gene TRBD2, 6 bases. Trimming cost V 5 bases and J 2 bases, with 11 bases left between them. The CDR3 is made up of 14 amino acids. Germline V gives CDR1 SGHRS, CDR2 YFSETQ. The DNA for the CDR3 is TGCGCCAGCAGTACTAGCTCCCCCTACAATGAGCAGTTCTTC. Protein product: CASSTSSPYNEQFF.

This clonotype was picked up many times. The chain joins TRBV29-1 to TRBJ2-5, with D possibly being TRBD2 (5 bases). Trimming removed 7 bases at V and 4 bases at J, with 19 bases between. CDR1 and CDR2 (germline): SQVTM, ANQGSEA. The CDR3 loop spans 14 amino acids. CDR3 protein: CSGGRAGVVETQYF. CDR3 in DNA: TGCAGCGGAGGCCGGGCCGGGGTCGTAGAGACCCAGTACTTC.

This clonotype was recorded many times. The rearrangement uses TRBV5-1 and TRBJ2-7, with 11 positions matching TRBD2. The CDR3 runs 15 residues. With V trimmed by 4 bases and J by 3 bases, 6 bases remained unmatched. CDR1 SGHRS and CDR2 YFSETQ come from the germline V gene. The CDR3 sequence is CASSHPGLADYEQYF. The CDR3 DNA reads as TGCGCCAGCAGCCACCCGGGACTAGCGGACTACGAGCAGTACTTC.

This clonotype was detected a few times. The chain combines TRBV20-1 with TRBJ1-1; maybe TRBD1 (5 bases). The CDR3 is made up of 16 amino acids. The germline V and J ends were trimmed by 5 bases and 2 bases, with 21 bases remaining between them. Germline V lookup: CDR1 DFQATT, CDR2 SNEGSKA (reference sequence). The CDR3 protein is CSAYNRSPPRNTEAFF. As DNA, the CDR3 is TGCAGTGCTTACAACAGGAGCCCTCCCCGAAACACTGAAGCTTTCTTT.

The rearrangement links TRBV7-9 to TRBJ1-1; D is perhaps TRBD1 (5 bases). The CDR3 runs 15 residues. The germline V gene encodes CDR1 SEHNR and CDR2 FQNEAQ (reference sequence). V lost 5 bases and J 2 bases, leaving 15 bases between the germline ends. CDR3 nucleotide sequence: TGTGCCAGCAGCCAAGCTCCCCAGGGCAACACTGAAGCTTTCTTT. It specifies CASSQAPQGNTEAFF.

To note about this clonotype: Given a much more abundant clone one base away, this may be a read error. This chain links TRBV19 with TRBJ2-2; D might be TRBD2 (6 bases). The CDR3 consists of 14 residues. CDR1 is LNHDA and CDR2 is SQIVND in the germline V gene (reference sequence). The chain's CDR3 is CASESVGETGGLFF. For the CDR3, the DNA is TGTGCCAGTGAATCGGTGGGCGAAACCGGGGGGCTGTTTTTT. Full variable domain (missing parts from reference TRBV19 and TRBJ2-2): DGGITQSPKYLFRKEGQNVTLSCEQNLNHDAMYWYRQDPGQGLRLIYYSQIVNDFQKGDIAEGYSVSREKKESFPLTVTSAQKNPTAFYLCASESVGETGGLFFGEGSRLTVL.

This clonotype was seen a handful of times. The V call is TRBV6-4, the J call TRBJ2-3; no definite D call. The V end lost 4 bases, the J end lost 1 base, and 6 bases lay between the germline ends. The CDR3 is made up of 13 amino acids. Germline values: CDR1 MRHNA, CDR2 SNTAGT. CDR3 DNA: TGTGCCAGCAGTGCCGACGGCACAGATACGCAGTATTTT. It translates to CASSADGTDTQYF.

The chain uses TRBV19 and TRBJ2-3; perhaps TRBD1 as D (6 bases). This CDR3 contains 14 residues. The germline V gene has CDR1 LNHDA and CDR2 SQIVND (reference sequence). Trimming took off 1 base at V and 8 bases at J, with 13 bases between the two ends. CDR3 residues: CASSIALGAVTQYF. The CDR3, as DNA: TGTGCCAGTAGTATAGCCCTGGGGGCCGTTACGCAGTATTTT.

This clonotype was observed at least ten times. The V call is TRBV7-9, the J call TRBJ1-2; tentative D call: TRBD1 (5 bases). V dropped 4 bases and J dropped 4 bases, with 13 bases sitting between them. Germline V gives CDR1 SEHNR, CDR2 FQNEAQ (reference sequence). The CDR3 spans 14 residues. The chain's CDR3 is CASSSSARVYGYTF. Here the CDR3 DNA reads TGTGCCAGCAGCTCATCGGCCAGGGTCTATGGCTACACCTTC. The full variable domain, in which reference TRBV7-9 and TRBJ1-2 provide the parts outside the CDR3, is DTGVSQNPRHKITKRGQNVTFRCDPISEHNRLYWYRQTLGQGPEFLTYFQNEAQLEKSRLLSDRFSAERPKGSFSTLEIQRTEQGDSAMYLCASSSSARVYGYTFGSGTRLTVV.

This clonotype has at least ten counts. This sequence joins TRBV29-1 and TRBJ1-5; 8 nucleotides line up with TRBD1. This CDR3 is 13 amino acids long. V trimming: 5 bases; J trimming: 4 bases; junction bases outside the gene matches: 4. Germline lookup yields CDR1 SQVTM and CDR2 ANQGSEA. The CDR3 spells CSVWTGWNQPQHF. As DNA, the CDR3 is TGCAGCGTTTGGACAGGGTGGAATCAGCCCCAGCATTTT.

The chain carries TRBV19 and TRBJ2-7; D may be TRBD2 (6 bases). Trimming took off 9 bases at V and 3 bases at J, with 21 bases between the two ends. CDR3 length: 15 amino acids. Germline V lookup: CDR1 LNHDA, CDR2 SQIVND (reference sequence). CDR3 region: CASSPYSGSVYEQYF. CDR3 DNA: TGTGCCAGCAGCCCCTATAGCGGATCCGTCTACGAGCAGTACTTC.

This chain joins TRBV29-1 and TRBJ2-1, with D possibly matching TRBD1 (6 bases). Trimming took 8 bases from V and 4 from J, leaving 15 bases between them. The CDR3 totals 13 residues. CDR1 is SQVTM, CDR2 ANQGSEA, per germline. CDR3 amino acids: CSLVGQVYNEQFF. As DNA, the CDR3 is TGCAGCTTGGTGGGACAAGTTTACAATGAGCAGTTCTTC.

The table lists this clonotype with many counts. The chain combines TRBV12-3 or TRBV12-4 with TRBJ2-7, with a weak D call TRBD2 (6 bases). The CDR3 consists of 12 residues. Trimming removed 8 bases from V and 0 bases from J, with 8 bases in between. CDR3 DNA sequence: TGTGCCAGCCGTAGCGGCTCCTACGAGCAGTACTTC. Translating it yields CASRSGSYEQYF.

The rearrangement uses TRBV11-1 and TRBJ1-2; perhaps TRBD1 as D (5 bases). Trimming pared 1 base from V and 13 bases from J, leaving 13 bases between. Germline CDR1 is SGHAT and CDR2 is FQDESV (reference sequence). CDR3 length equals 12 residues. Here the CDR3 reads CASSLVLADTTF. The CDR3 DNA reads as TGTGCCAGCAGCTTAGTTTTGGCGGACACCACCTTC.

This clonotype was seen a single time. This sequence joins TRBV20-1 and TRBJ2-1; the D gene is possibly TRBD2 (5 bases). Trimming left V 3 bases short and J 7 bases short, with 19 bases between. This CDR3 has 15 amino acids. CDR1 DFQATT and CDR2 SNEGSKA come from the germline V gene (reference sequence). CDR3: CSASLVRDLSNEQFF. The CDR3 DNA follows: TGCAGTGCTAGTCTGGTCCGGGATTTATCTAATGAGCAGTTCTTC.